The 21 T cell receptor beta chains below come from one sample, sequenced in a study of regulatory T cells in long-lasting Graves disease. Library construction for TCR beta used iRepertoire HTBI primers and Arm-PCR of CDR3 regions. TCRdb re-analysed the multiplex PCR reads in MiXCR, keeping a single row per CDR3 protein. The sample carries about 460,000 distinct CDR3 sequences, approximately 23% recorded once. Time point reported: persistent/refractory GD, antithyroid drugs over 5 years with positive TRAb. PBMCs were the source of the RNA used for TCR sequencing. The sequenced sample was peripheral blood mononuclear cells (PBMCs), obtained when the disease was refractory, from a patient treated with antithyroid drugs. The receptor set was obtained from a female donor with Graves disease.

This clonotype was detected ten times or more. This chain connects TRBV11-2 to TRBJ2-2; TRBD1 is a possible D gene (5 bases). The CDR3 is made up of 15 amino acids. The germline V gene encodes CDR1 SGHAT and CDR2 FQNNGV. V was pared by 3 bases and J by 1 base, with 9 bases between. Here the CDR3 DNA reads TGTGCCAGCAGCTTCAACAGGCTGAACACCGGGGAGCTGTTTTTT. This codes for CASSFNRLNTGELFF.

The chain recombines TRBV24-1 with TRBJ1-4; D unresolved. The CDR3 sequence is 16 residues long. V gave up 4 bases and J gave up 8 bases, with 19 bases separating them. The V gene's germline CDR1 is KGHDR and CDR2 SFDVKD. CDR3 nucleotide sequence: TGTGCCACCAGTGAGCCGTCGGGCGAGGGTCTGGAAAAACTGTTTTTT. Its protein product is CATSEPSGEGLEKLFF.

The table lists this clonotype with a few counts. The CDR3 region is CASSQRPGSSGNTIYF. CDR3 DNA sequence: TGTGCCAGCAGCCAGAGACCTGGGTCTAGTGGAAACACCATATATTTT. The chain links TRBV3-1 to TRBJ1-3; D is uncertain. Germline values: CDR1 LGHDT, CDR2 YNNKEL (reference sequence). V lost 3 bases, J lost 3 bases, and 15 bases lay in between. The CDR3 covers 16 residues.

This clonotype turned up a few times. The V gene is TRBV11-2, the J gene TRBJ2-7; 9 bases match TRBD1. The germline V gene has CDR1 SGHAT and CDR2 FQNNGV. Trimming at V came to 5 bases and at J to 5 bases, leaving 10 bases not matched to a gene. The CDR3 length is 15 residues. CDR3 nucleotides: TGTGCCAGCAGCCAACGGGACAGGGTGGGCGACGAGCAGTACTTC. Protein product: CASSQRDRVGDEQYF. Full variable domain (remainder filled in from reference TRBV11-2 and TRBJ2-7): EAGVAQSPRYKIIEKRQSVAFWCNPISGHATLYWYQQILGQGPKLLIQFQNNGVVDDSQLPKDRFSAERLKGVDSTLKIQPAKLEDSAVYLCASSQRDRVGDEQYFGPGTRLTVT.

As DNA, the CDR3 is TGTGCCAGCGCCTCCTCTGGGGCCAACGTCCTGACTTTC. As protein: CASASSGANVLTF. The chain couples TRBV12-3 or TRBV12-4 to TRBJ2-6; D remains unclear. The germline V and J ends were trimmed by 8 bases and 0 bases, with 5 bases remaining between them. The CDR3 covers 13 residues.

This clonotype was picked up a small number of times. The chain carries TRBV6-4 and TRBJ1-5, with D unclear. V lost 5 bases to trimming and J lost 8 bases, with 10 bases between them. Germline V gene data show CDR1 as MRHNA and CDR2 as SNTAGT. This CDR3 has 12 residues. The CDR3 protein is CASSNPLEPQHF. As DNA, the CDR3 is TGTGCCAGCAGTAACCCCCTGGAGCCCCAGCATTTT.

This clonotype was seen at least ten times. V and J are TRBV6-5 and TRBJ1-2, with unresolved D. Germline CDR1 is MNHEY and CDR2 is SVGAGI. V shed 1 base and J shed 4 bases, with 7 bases lying between them. This CDR3 is built from 13 residues. CDR3 sequence: CASSYLTPYGYTF. CDR3 coding DNA: TGTGCCAGCAGTTACTTGACACCCTATGGCTACACCTTC.

The table lists this clonotype with many counts. An end of the junction does not agree with germline; a read error may underlie this. The chain employs TRBV5-1 and TRBJ2-7; D may be TRBD1 (6 bases). The germline gives CDR1 SGHRS, CDR2 YFSETQ. This CDR3 has 14 residues. This CDR3 reads CASSPSTGPYEQYF. The CDR3 nucleotides read TGTGCCAGCAGCCCATCGACAGGACCCTACGAGCAGTACTTC.

This clonotype has a handful of counts. The chain combines TRBV20-1 with TRBJ1-4; D possibly corresponds to TRBD1 (6 bases). V lost 4 bases and J 8 bases, leaving 23 bases between the germline ends. The CDR3 totals 16 residues. The V gene's germline CDR1 is DFQATT and CDR2 SNEGSKA (reference sequence). The CDR3 nucleotides read TGCAGTGCTACTACGCCCCTCCGGGGGGCGGGAGAAAAACTGTTTTTT. It specifies CSATTPLRGAGEKLFF.

This clonotype has at least ten counts. V usage is TRBV20-1 and J usage is TRBJ2-5; 10 bases fit TRBD1. Germline V lookup: CDR1 DFQATT, CDR2 SNEGSKA (reference sequence). V lost 6 bases and J lost 3; bases outside the gene matches: 4. This CDR3 has 13 amino acids. The CDR3 region has the DNA TGCAGTGCAACCGGGACAGGGGAAGAGACCCAGTACTTC. This translates into CSATGTGEETQYF.

This clonotype was detected many times. J is TRBJ1-1 and V is TRBV3-1, with D hard to call. CDR3 size: 14 residues. The germline V gene has CDR1 LGHDT and CDR2 YNNKEL (reference sequence). Trimming shortened V by 1 base and J by 1 base, and 7 bases separated the two germline ends. CDR3 DNA sequence: TGTGCCAGCAGCCAAGGACGGGGGAACACTGAAGCTTTCTTT. As protein: CASSQGRGNTEAFF.

In this sample, this clonotype turned up a few times. The chain employs TRBV9 and TRBJ2-5; TRBD2 aligns across 7 bases. Germline assignment: CDR1 SGDLS and CDR2 YYNGEE. The J segment lost 3 bases and the V segment lost 2 bases, leaving 4 bases of the junction unmatched. The CDR3 is made up of 14 amino acids. Written as DNA, the CDR3 is TGTGCCAGCAGCGTGTGGAGCGGGGAAGAGACCCAGTACTTC. It yields the protein CASSVWSGEETQYF. Together with reference TRBV9 and TRBJ2-5, the CDR3 gives the full variable domain: DSGVTQTPKHLITATGQRVTLRCSPRSGDLSVYWYQQSLDQGLQFLIQYYNGEERAKGNILERFSAQQFPDLHSELNLSSLELGDSALYFCASSVWSGEETQYFGPGTRLLVL.

This clonotype was counted ten times or more. This chain connects TRBV7-2 to TRBJ2-7; D could derive from TRBD1 or TRBD2 (5 bases each). Trimming removed 3 bases at V and 6 bases at J, with 15 bases between. CDR1 is SGHTA and CDR2 is FQGNSA in the germline V gene. This CDR3 is 14 amino acids long. The CDR3 nucleotides read TGTGCCAGCAGCTTGGGGACCCACATGCGCGAGCAGTACTTC. This translates into CASSLGTHMREQYF.

This clonotype was seen repeatedly, ten times or more. The genes are TRBV7-2 and TRBJ1-4; 9 bases map to TRBD1. After removal of 11 bases from V and 8 bases from J, the junction contained 12 bases not matched to a gene. The germline V gene encodes CDR1 SGHTA and CDR2 FQGNSA. The CDR3 is made up of 14 amino acids. The CDR3 here is CACSGTGFREKLFF. Here the CDR3 DNA reads TGTGCCTGTTCCGGGACAGGGTTTAGGGAAAAACTGTTTTTT.

This clonotype was found many times. The chain recombines TRBV19 with TRBJ2-7, with 8 bases lining up with TRBD1. The J segment lost 2 bases and the V segment lost 5 bases, leaving 5 bases of the junction unmatched. The CDR3 sequence is 14 residues long. CDR1 and CDR2 (germline): LNHDA, SQIVND (reference sequence). The DNA of the CDR3 is TGTGCCAGTAGTGAGGGACAGGACGCCTACGAGCAGTACTTC. It specifies CASSEGQDAYEQYF.

The J gene is TRBJ1-6, the V gene TRBV6-1, with a weak D call TRBD1 (5 bases). This CDR3 region has 13 residues. The V and J ends lost 8 bases and 9 bases respectively, with 14 bases between them. Germline assignment: CDR1 MNHNS and CDR2 SASEGT. The CDR3 DNA is TGTGCCAGCGGGGAGGGACTCTTTTCACCCCTCCACTTT. It translates to CASGEGLFSPLHF.

J is TRBJ1-4 and V is TRBV25-1; the D is unclear. In germline, CDR1 is MGHDK, CDR2 SYGVNS. The CDR3 extends over 11 amino acids. V lost 2 bases and J 14 bases, leaving 9 bases between the germline ends. The CDR3 DNA is TGTGCCAGCAGTGAAGGAGGAGGGCTGTTTTTT. Residues: CASSEGGGLFF.

With regard to this clonotype: Its ends do not fully match the called genes, so a read error is possible. The chain has TRBV20-1 and TRBJ1-5, with D unclear. The CDR3 extends over 12 amino acids. CDR1 is DFQATT, CDR2 SNEGSKA, per germline (reference sequence). Written as DNA, the CDR3 is TGCGGTGCTAGAGATGTGTTTCAGCCCCAGCATTTT. This codes for CGARDVFQPQHF.

The gene calls are TRBV19 and TRBJ2-2, with unresolved D. The CDR3 consists of 13 residues. Trimming cost V 0 bases and J 6 bases, with 5 bases left between them. Per germline, CDR1 LNHDA and CDR2 SQIVND (reference sequence). The CDR3 DNA is TGTGCCAGTAGTATAGATCTGGCCGGGGAGCTGTTTTTT. Protein product: CASSIDLAGELFF.

The rearrangement links TRBV7-2 to TRBJ1-5; possibly TRBD1 for D (5 bases). V shed 1 base and J shed 6 bases, with 13 bases lying between them. CDR3 length: 15 amino acids. CDR1 and CDR2 (germline): SGHTA, FQGNSA. CDR3 DNA sequence: TGTGCCAGCAGCTTAGAGGGCGGGGGTGGTCAGCCCCAGCATTTT. Translating it yields CASSLEGGGGQPQHF.

There are a few counts of this clonotype. A read error may explain this, as a much larger clone is one base away. V usage is TRBV2 and J usage is TRBJ1-1; D is undetermined. The CDR3 sequence is 13 residues long. The germline gives CDR1 SNHLY, CDR2 FYNNEI. The CDR3 nucleotides are TGTGCCAACAGTGACGGGTCGAACACTGAAGCTTTCTTT. Translating it yields CANSDGSNTEAFF.